Shown below are 6 T cell receptor beta chains from a single sample sequenced in a study of metastatic and nonmetastatic thyroid tumors. Using MiXCR, TCRdb reanalyzed the PCR reads. The data contain about 93,000 clones, roughly an eighth of them singletons. Each patient went into thyroid surgery without having received any treatment. The sequenced sample consisted of blood. The receptors stem from a female donor with papillary thyroid cancer or a benign thyroid nodule (not recorded which). Some clones in this sample may be carry-over from other donors' samples.

This clone was counted ten times or more. The J gene is TRBJ2-2, the V gene TRBV11-2; no clear D gene. V was clipped by 1 base and J by 0 bases, with 9 bases between them. CDR3 length equals 16 residues. Germline lookup yields CDR1 SGHAT and CDR2 FQNNGV. The CDR3 loop is CASSLVENANTGELFF. CDR3 nucleotide sequence: TGTGCCAGCAGCTTAGTCGAGAACGCGAACACCGGGGAGCTGTTTTTT.

This clone was counted a few times. This sequence may be a read error, since a much larger clone differs from it by one base. The chain couples TRBV24-1 to TRBJ2-2; TRBD1 agrees at 10 bases. Germline V lookup: CDR1 KGHDR, CDR2 SFDVKD. The CDR3 has 13 amino acids. With V trimmed by 7 bases and J by 13 bases, 8 bases remained unmatched. CDR3 sequence: CATRGTGDGWLFF. CDR3 DNA: TGTGCCACCAGGGGGACAGGGGACGGGTGGCTGTTTTTT.

The chain joins TRBV5-1 to TRBJ1-5; 8 nucleotides align to TRBD1. The CDR3 sequence is 15 residues long. J was trimmed by 5 bases and V by 1 base; bases with no gene match: 5. Germline V gene lookup returns CDR1 SGHRS and CDR2 YFSETQ. Here the CDR3 reads CASSLLPGGDQPQHF. Here the CDR3 DNA reads TGCGCCAGCAGCTTGTTGCCAGGGGGCGATCAGCCCCAGCATTTT.

This clone was observed at least ten times. The same CDR3 also results from other DNA sequences found in this sample. This chain joins TRBV3-1 and TRBJ2-6; the D is unclear. V lost 4 bases to trimming and J lost 0 bases, with 1 base between them. Germline V CDR1 and CDR2: LGHDT, YNNKEL (reference sequence). The CDR3 extends over 13 amino acids. CDR3 nucleotides: TGTGCCAGCAGCCTCTCTGGGGCCAACGTCCTGACTTTC. The encoded protein is CASSLSGANVLTF.

This clone came up many times. The chain joins TRBV20-1 to TRBJ2-1, with D possibly TRBD2 on 5 matching bases. V was clipped by 4 bases and J by 0 bases, with 13 bases between them. Looked up from germline, CDR1 is DFQATT and CDR2 is SNEGSKA (reference sequence). The CDR3 consists of 15 residues. CDR3 bases: TGCAGTGCTATCTTCCCTGGGAGCTCCTACAATGAGCAGTTCTTC. It translates to CSAIFPGSSYNEQFF.

This clone was observed many times. The gene calls are TRBV24-1 and TRBJ2-5; D perhaps matches TRBD1 (5 bases). Germline V gene sequence: CDR1 KGHDR, CDR2 SFDVKD. The CDR3 is made up of 16 amino acids. Trimming shortened V by 2 bases and J by 5 bases, and 17 bases separated the two germline ends. CDR3 sequence: CATSDSSVRAVETQYF. Written as DNA, the CDR3 is TGTGCCACCAGTGATTCCAGCGTCAGGGCAGTGGAGACCCAGTACTTC.